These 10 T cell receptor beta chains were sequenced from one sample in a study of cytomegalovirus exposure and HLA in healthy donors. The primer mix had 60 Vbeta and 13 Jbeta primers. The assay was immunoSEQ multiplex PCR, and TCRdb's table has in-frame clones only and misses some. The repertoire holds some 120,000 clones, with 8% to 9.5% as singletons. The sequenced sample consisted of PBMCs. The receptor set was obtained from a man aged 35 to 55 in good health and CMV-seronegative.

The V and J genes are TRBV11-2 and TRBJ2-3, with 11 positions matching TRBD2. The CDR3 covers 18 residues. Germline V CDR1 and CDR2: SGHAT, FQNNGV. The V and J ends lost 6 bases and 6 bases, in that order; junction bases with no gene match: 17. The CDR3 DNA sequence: TGTGCCAGCAGAACTCACCCCACAAGACTAGCGGGGCCCGATACGCAGTATTTT. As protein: CASRTHPTRLAGPDTQYF.

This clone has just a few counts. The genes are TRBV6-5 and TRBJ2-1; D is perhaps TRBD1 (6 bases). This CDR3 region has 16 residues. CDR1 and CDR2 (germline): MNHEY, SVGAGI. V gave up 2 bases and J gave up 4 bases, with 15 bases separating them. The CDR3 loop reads CASSYLRQALYNEQFF. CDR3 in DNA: TGTGCCAGCAGTTACCTGAGACAGGCCCTTTACAATGAGCAGTTCTTC.

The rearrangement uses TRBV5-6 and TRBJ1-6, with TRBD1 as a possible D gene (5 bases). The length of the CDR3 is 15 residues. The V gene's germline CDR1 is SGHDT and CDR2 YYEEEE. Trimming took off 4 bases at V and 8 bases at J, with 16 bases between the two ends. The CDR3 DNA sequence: TGTGCCAGCAGCCCGTGGACAAGGGGCGATTCACCCCTCCACTTT. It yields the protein CASSPWTRGDSPLHF.

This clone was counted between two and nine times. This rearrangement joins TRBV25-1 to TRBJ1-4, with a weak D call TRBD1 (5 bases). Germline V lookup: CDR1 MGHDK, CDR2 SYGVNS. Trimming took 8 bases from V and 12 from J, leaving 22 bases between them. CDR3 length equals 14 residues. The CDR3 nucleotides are TGTGCCAGCGGTATGACCGACAGAGCCGAGGAACTGTTTTTT. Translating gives CASGMTDRAEELFF.

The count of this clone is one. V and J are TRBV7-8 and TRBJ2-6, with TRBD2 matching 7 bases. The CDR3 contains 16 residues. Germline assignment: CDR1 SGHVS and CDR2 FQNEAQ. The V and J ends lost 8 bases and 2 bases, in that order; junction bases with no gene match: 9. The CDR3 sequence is CASAGDRLAGANVLTF. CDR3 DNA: TGTGCCAGCGCGGGGGATCGACTTGCTGGGGCCAACGTCCTGACTTTC.

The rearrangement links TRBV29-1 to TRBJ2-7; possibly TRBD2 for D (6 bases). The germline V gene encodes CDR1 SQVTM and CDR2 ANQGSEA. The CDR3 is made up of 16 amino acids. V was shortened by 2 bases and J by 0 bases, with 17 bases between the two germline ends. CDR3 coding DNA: TGCAGCGTTGAAAAAAACCGGGAGAATAGCTCCTACGAGCAGTACTTC. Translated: CSVEKNRENSSYEQYF.

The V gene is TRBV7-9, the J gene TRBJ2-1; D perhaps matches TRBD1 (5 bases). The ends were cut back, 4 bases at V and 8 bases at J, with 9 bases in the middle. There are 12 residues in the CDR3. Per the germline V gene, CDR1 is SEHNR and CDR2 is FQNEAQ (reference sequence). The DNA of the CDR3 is TGTGCCAGCAGCTCAGGGCTGGATGAGCAGTTCTTC. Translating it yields CASSSGLDEQFF.

The CDR3 region is CASSQDAGTGGSEQFF. In DNA form, the CDR3 reads TGCGCCAGCAGCCAAGATGCGGGGACAGGGGGAAGTGAGCAGTTCTTC. V gene TRBV4-3 combines with J gene TRBJ2-1, with 11 positions matching TRBD1. V dropped 0 bases and J dropped 9; count of bases not matched to a gene: 7. CDR3 length: 16 amino acids. The germline gives CDR1 LGHNA, CDR2 YSLEER.

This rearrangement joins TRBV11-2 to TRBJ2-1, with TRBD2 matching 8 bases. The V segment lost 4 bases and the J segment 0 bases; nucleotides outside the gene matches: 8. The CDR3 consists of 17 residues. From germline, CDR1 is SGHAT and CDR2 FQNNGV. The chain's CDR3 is CASSSLAGGRSYNEQFF. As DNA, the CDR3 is TGTGCCAGCAGCTCCTTGGCGGGGGGCCGCTCCTACAATGAGCAGTTCTTC.

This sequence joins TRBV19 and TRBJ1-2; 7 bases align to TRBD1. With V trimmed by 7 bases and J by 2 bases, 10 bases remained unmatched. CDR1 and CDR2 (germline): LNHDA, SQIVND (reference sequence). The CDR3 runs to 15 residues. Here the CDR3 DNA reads TGTGCCAGTAAAATCAATACAGGGGAGAACTATGGCTACACCTTC. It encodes CASKINTGENYGYTF.